These T cell receptor beta chains were read from a single sample in a study of blood T cell repertoires in COVID-19. The table came from immunoSEQ multiplex PCR; TCRdb's copy has only in-frame clones and leaves some out. The data hold approximately 300,000 clones, with more than 65% observed a single time. Material: peripheral blood. These receptor sequences come from a person between 65 and 80 years old with COVID-19, enrolled during active disease. Each CDR3 is given with its conserved first and last residue. Fields, in order: CDR3 length, V gene, CDR3 protein.

15 TRBV11-3 CASSLGGLRTGELFF
13 TRBV27 CATPDRAHEKLFF
11 TRBV6-6 CASSRSHEQYF
18 TRBV27 CASSSPPLRGVLSYEQYF
15 TRBV18 CASSQQGTTNEKLFF
14 TRBV28 CASSPRQGSNGYTF
13 TRBV7-2 CASSTSGNQPQHF
16 TRBV6-4 CASSDSRLAVGKEQFF
15 TRBV28 CASRRDRDPTDTQYF
16 TRBV9 CASSARTGVTQETQYF
15 TRBV6-6 CASSPPRQAPYEQYF
15 TRBV2 CASSERAGDTGELFF
17 TRBV3-1/TRBV3-2 CASSQDPLAGIAGELFF
15 TRBV7-2 CASSLEGGLAGQQYF
13 TRBV9 CASSVDADYGYTF
14 TRBV29-1 CSVVSGTLQGAQYF
15 TRBV28 CASKLGGGATGELFF
15 TRBV7-8 CASSLGAGGRGELFF
13 TRBV4-3 CASSQEENSPLHF
14 TRBV5-8 CASSSTDRQGPLHF
16 TRBV7-9 CASSLKGTGGENIQYF
14 TRBV28 CASSSDRVRETQYF
13 TRBV7-3 CASSLKGGYEQYF